This TCR beta chain is drawn from a study of blood T cell repertoires in COVID-19. Study context: Specimens from acute and convalescent COVID-19 originated in the United States, Italy and Spain. T cells, B-cell-depleted T cells, or PBMCs supplied cDNA or gDNA.

The CDR3 consists of 16 residues. CDR1 and CDR2 from the germline V gene are MDHEN and SYDVKM. V lost 6 bases and J lost 5; bases outside the gene matches: 8. TCRdb's table, derived via immunoSEQ multiplex PCR, lists solely in-frame clones and lacks some. The sample consists of approximately 90,000 clones, approximately 86% of them appearing once. The sequenced sample consisted of peripheral blood. This chain joins TRBV28 and TRBJ2-1; 12 nucleotides align to TRBD2. The receptor comes from a woman aged 80 or over with acute or convalescent COVID-19. Here the CDR3 reads CASRHGTSGLNNEQFF. CDR3 sequence (DNA): TGTGCCAGCAGACACGGGACTAGCGGGCTAAACAATGAGCAGTTCTTC.